A selection of T cell receptor beta chains follows, all from one sample in a study of T cell responses to AZD1222 COVID-19 vaccine. Clones were read by immunoSEQ multiplex PCR, and TCRdb kept only the in-frame ones, dropping some. The profile shows roughly 250,000 clones, 93% of them singletons. This material consisted of peripheral blood, taken on day 0 of AZD1222 vaccination. All receptors come from an adult in good health. Each CDR3 is given with its conserved first and last residue.

J gene	V gene	CDR3 protein
TRBJ2-5	TRBV10-3	CAMSGTAQETQYF
TRBJ2-5	TRBV4-1	CASSQDPGGGYQETQYF
TRBJ2-1	TRBV3-1/TRBV3-2	CASSQGKGTSPPYNEQFF
TRBJ1-5	TRBV6-1	CASSEVRFDQPQHF
TRBJ2-2	TRBV5-1	CASSLELVGELFF
TRBJ2-7	TRBV19	CASSITGGPYEQYF
TRBJ2-7	TRBV13	CASSPGLGGSEQYF
TRBJ2-5	TRBV3-1/TRBV3-2	CASSHLSPLETQYF
TRBJ2-7	TRBV6-1	CASSDIRARGRVEQYF
TRBJ2-7	TRBV7-2	CASSLRPRGGPQGGEQYF
TRBJ1-5	TRBV28	CASRSDRINQPQHF
TRBJ1-2	TRBV9	CASSVAGTGGYYGYTF
TRBJ1-2	TRBV5-1	CASSLGQADYGYTF
TRBJ1-1	TRBV28	CASSLLSRGLKGDTEAFF
TRBJ1-2	TRBV5-1	CASSSSVGDGYTF
TRBJ1-1	TRBV19	CASSNRGRDTEAFF